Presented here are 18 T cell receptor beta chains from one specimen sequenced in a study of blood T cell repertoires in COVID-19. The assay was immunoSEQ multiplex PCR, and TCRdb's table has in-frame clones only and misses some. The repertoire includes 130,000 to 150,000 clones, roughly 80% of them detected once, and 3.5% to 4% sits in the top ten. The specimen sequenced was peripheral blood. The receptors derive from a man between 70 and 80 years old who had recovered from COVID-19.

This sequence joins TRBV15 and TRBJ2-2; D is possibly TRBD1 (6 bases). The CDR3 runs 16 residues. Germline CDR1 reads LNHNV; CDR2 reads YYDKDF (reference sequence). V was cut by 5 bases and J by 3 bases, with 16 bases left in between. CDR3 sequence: CATSPSDRPYTGELFF. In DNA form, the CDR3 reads TGTGCCACCAGCCCCTCCGACAGGCCGTACACCGGGGAGCTGTTTTTT.

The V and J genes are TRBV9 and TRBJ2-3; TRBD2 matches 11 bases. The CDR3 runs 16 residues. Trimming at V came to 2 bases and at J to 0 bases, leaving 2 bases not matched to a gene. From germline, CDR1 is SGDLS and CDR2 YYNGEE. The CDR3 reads CASSVGTSGSTDTQYF. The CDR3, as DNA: TGTGCCAGCAGCGTTGGGACTAGCGGAAGCACAGATACGCAGTATTTT.

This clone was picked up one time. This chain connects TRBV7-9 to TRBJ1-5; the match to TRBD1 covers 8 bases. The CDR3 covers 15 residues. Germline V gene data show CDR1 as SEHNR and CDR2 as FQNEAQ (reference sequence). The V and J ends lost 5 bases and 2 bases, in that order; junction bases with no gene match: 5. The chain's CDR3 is CASSSGQGGNQPQHF. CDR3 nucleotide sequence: TGTGCCAGCAGCAGTGGACAGGGCGGCAATCAGCCCCAGCATTTT.

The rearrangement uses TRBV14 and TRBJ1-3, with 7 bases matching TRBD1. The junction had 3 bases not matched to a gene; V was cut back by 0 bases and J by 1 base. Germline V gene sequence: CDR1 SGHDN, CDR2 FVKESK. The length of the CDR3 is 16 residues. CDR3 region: CASSQDDRESGNTIYF. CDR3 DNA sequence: TGTGCCAGCAGCCAAGACGACAGGGAATCTGGAAACACCATATATTTT. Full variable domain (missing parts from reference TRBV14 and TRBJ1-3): EAGVTQFPSHSVIEKGQTVTLRCDPISGHDNLYWYRRVMGKEIKFLLHFVKESKQDESGMPNNRFLAERTGGTYSTLKVQPAELEDSGVYFCASSQDDRESGNTIYFGEGSWLTVV.

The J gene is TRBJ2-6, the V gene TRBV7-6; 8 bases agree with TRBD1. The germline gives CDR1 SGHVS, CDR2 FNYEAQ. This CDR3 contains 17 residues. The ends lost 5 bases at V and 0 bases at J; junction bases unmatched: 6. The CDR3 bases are TGTGCCAGCAGCAGCCAGGGGGCAGGCTCTGGGGCCAACGTCCTGACTTTC. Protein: CASSSQGAGSGANVLTF. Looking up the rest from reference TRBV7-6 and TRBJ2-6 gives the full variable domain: GAGVSQSPRYKVTKRGQDVALRCDPISGHVSLYWYRQALGQGPEFLTYFNYEAQQDKSGLPNDRFSAERPEGSISTLTIQRTEQRDSAMYRCASSSQGAGSGANVLTFGAGSRLTVL.

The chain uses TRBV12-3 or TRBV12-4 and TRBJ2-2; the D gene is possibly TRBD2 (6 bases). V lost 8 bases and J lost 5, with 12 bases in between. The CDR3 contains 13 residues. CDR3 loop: CASCGARTGELFF. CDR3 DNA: TGTGCCAGCTGCGGGGCGAGGACCGGGGAGCTGTTTTTT.

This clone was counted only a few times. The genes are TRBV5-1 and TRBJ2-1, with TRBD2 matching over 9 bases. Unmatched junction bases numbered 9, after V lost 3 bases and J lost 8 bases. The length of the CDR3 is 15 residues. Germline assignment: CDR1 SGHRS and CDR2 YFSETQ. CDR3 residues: CASSSSGRTLDEQFF. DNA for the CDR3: TGCGCCAGCAGCTCAAGCGGGAGGACGTTAGATGAGCAGTTCTTC. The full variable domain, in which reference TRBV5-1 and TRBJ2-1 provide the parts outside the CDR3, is KAGVTQTPRYLIKTRGQQVTLSCSPISGHRSVSWYQQTPGQGLQFLFEYFSETQRNKGNFPGRFSGRQFSNSRSEMNVSTLELGDSALYLCASSSSGRTLDEQFFGPGTRLTVL.

The CDR3 is CASSLRDSSLAKNIQYF. Here the CDR3 DNA reads TGTGCCAGCAGCTTAAGGGACTCCTCATTAGCCAAAAACATTCAGTACTTC. The rearrangement links TRBV7-7 to TRBJ2-4, with D possibly being TRBD2 (6 bases). Trimming stripped 2 bases from V and 0 bases from J, with 14 bases between. The germline gives CDR1 SSHAT, CDR2 FNYEAQ (reference sequence). The CDR3 has 17 amino acids.

CDR3 loop: CASSQDGNDWTQYF. CDR3 nucleotides: TGCGCCAGCAGCCAAGATGGTAACGACTGGACCCAGTACTTC. This chain uses TRBV4-1 with TRBJ2-5; no reliable D call. Germline V gives CDR1 MGHRA, CDR2 YSYEKL. This CDR3 is built from 14 residues. The V gene lost 0 bases and the J gene lost 7 bases, with 12 bases spanning the gap.

The DNA of the CDR3 is TGTGCCAGCAGTTCGAACCTCAAGACAGCTAGCAATCAGCCCCAGCATTTT. It is translated as CASSSNLKTASNQPQHF. The rearrangement links TRBV7-9 to TRBJ1-5; tentative D call: TRBD1 (5 bases). The CDR3 consists of 17 residues. The V gene's germline CDR1 is SEHNR and CDR2 FQNEAQ (reference sequence). Trimming took 6 bases from V and 0 from J, leaving 18 bases between them. Based on the CDR3 plus reference TRBV7-9 and TRBJ1-5, the full variable domain is DTGVSQNPRHKITKRGQNVTFRCDPISEHNRLYWYRQTLGQGPEFLTYFQNEAQLEKSRLLSDRFSAERPKGSFSTLEIQRTEQGDSAMYLCASSSNLKTASNQPQHFGDGTRLSIL.

CDR3 bases: TGCAGCGTTAGTTTGATGGGGACAGGGGGGGGAGAGACCCAGTACTTC. Its translation: CSVSLMGTGGGETQYF. The V and J genes are TRBV29-1 and TRBJ2-5, with TRBD1 identical over 11 bases. The V segment lost 5 bases and the J segment 4 bases; nucleotides outside the gene matches: 12. CDR1 SQVTM and CDR2 ANQGSEA come from the germline V gene. The CDR3 sequence is 16 residues long. Full variable domain (rest looked up from reference TRBV29-1 and TRBJ2-5): SAVISQKPSRDICQRGTSLTIQCQVDSQVTMMFWYRQQPGQSLTLIATANQGSEATYESGFVIDKFPISRPNLTFSTLTVSNMSPEDSSIYLCSVSLMGTGGGETQYFGPGTRLLVL.

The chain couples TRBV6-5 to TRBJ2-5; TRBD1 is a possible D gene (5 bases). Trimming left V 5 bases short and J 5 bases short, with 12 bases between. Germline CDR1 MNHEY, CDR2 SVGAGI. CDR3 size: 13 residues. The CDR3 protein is CASSNTGRETQYF. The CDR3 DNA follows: TGTGCCAGCAGTAATACAGGACGGGAGACCCAGTACTTC.

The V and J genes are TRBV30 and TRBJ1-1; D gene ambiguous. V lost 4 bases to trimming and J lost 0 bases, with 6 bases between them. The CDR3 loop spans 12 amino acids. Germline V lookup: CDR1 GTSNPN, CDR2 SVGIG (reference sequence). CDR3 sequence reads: CAWKLMNTEAFF. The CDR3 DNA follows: TGTGCCTGGAAGCTCATGAACACTGAAGCTTTCTTT.

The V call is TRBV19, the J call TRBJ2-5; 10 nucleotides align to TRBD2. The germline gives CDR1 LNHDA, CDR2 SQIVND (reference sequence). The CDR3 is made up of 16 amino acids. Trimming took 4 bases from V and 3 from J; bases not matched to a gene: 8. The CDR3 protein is CASSNSGRTGEETQYF. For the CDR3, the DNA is TGTGCCAGTAGTAATAGCGGGAGGACTGGGGAAGAGACCCAGTACTTC.

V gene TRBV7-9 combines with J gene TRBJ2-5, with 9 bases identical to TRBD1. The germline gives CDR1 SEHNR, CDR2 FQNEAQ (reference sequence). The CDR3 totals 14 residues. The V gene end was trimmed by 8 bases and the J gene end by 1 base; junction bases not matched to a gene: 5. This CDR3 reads CASRGTGLQETQYF. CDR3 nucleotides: TGTGCCAGCCGAGGGACAGGGCTCCAAGAGACCCAGTACTTC.

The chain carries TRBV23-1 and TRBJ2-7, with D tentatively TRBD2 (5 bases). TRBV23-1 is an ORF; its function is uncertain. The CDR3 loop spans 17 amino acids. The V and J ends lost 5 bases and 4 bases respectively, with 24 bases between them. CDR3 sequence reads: CASSNILTRRASYEQYF. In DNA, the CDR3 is TGCGCCAGCAGTAATATCCTTACGAGGCGGGCGTCATACGAGCAGTACTTC.

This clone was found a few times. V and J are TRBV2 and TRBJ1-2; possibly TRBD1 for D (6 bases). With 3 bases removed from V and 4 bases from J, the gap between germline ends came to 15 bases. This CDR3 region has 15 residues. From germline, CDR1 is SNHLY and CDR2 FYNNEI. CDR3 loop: CASSERGRTAYGYTF. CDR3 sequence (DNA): TGTGCCAGCAGTGAGAGGGGAAGGACAGCCTATGGCTACACCTTC.

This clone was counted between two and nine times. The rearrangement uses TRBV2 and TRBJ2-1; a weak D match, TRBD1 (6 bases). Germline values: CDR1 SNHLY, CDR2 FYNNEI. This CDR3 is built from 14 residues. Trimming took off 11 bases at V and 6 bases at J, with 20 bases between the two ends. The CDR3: CAGSTGSRSNEQFF. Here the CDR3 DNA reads TGTGCCGGCTCAACAGGGTCACGGTCCAATGAGCAGTTCTTC. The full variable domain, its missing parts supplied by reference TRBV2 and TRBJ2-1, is EPEVTQTPSHQVTQMGQEVILRCVPISNHLYFYWYRQILGQKVEFLVSFYNNEISEKSEIFDDQFSVERPDGSNFTLKIRSTKLEDSAMYFCAGSTGSRSNEQFFGPGTRLTVL.